This is a list of T cell receptor beta chains from one sample in a study of blood T cell repertoires in COVID-19. Libraries were prepared by immunoSEQ multiplex PCR; TCRdb keeps only in-frame clonotypes and omits some of them. Of some 72,000 clones listed, 80% to 90% are singletons. The sample was peripheral blood. The source of these receptors is a man aged 45-65 years with active COVID-19. Each CDR3 is given with its conserved first and last residue. D genes are given only for firm matches. Some rows have no size entry. The others give once, few or many, or a class for an expanded clone.

j_gene,d_gene,abundance,v_gene,len,CDR3nt,CDR3aa
TRBJ2-1,TRBD2,NA,TRBV9,15,TGTGCCAGCAGCCCAACTAGCGGGGTCTACAATGAGCAGTTCTTC,CASSPTSGVYNEQFF
TRBJ2-3,TRBD2,NA,TRBV7-2,16,TGTGCCAGCAGCAACCTACTAGCGGGGGAGGTAGATACGCAGTATTTT,CASSNLLAGEVDTQYF
TRBJ1-4,NA,NA,TRBV7-8,12,TGTGCCAGCAGCTTCCACGGTGAAAAACTGTTTTTT,CASSFHGEKLFF
TRBJ2-7,TRBD2,NA,TRBV27,13,TGTGCCAGCAGTAAGACTAGCGGACGGGAGCAGTACTTC,CASSKTSGREQYF
TRBJ2-3,TRBD2,NA,TRBV2,14,TGTGCCAGCAGTGGAAGCGGGGGGGCAGATACGCAGTATTTT,CASSGSGGADTQYF
TRBJ1-5,TRBD1,NA,TRBV24-1,18,TGTGCCACCCCGAATGAGACAGGGGGAAGTGGAGGCAATCAGCCCCAGCATTTT,CATPNETGGSGGNQPQHF
TRBJ2-7,NA,NA,TRBV20-1,14,TGCAGTGCTAGTGGTACAGGGACTACCTACGAGCAGTACTTC,CSASGTGTTYEQYF
TRBJ2-1,TRBD2,NA,TRBV4-1,13,TGCGCCAGCAGCCAAGAATCGGGCGGGGGGCAGTTCTTC,CASSQESGGGQFF
TRBJ1-2,NA,NA,TRBV6-1,15,TGTGCCAGCAGTGAGGCTGACAGTGGGTTCTATGGCTACACCTTC,CASSEADSGFYGYTF
TRBJ2-7,NA,few,TRBV29-1,11,TGCAGCGTTTCTAGCTTCTACGAGCAGTACTTC,CSVSSFYEQYF
TRBJ2-2,NA,NA,TRBV27,16,TGTGCCAGACTTCCCACAGACAGTACGAACACCGGGGAGCTGTTTTTT,CARLPTDSTNTGELFF
TRBJ2-3,TRBD1,NA,TRBV3-1/TRBV3-2,17,TGTGCCAGCAGCCCCCTACGGACAGGGATGGGCACAGATACGCAGTATTTT,CASSPLRTGMGTDTQYF
TRBJ1-1,NA,NA,TRBV5-1,15,TGCGCCAGCAGCCCGCACGAGGGGGTTACCACTGAAGCTTTCTTT,CASSPHEGVTTEAFF
TRBJ2-1,NA,NA,TRBV3-1/TRBV3-2,15,TGTGCCAGCAGCCAAGAATCGAGCTCCTACAATGAGCAGTTCTTC,CASSQESSSYNEQFF
TRBJ2-3,NA,NA,TRBV6-5,14,TGTGCCAGCAGTTACGCGGGGGCCACAGATACGCAGTATTTT,CASSYAGATDTQYF
TRBJ2-7,NA,NA,TRBV18,14,TGTGCCAGCTCACCACCCGGTAGGGGCTACGAGCAGTACTTC,CASSPPGRGYEQYF
TRBJ2-7,NA,NA,TRBV19,13,TGTGCCAGTAGTAGGCAGGGGCCCTACGAGCAGTACTTC,CASSRQGPYEQYF
TRBJ2-6,NA,NA,TRBV21-1,13,TGTGCCAGCAGGGCTGCTGGGGCCAACGTCCTGACTTTC,CASRAAGANVLTF
TRBJ2-7,NA,NA,TRBV2,13,TGTGCCACTTGTGAAGAGGGGGCGGGGCGGCAGTACTTC,CATCEEGAGRQYF
TRBJ2-3,NA,NA,TRBV15,17,TGTGCCACCAGCAGAGATGGGAGGAATTCTCCCAGGGATACGCAGTATTTT,CATSRDGRNSPRDTQYF
TRBJ2-6,TRBD2,NA,TRBV4-1,19,TGCGCCAGCAGCCCCCCGGGACTAGCGGCCTCCTCTGGGGCCAACGTCCTGACTTTC,CASSPPGLAASSGANVLTF
TRBJ2-5,TRBD2,NA,TRBV3-1/TRBV3-2,16,TGTGCCAGCAGCGACCGACTCACTAGCGGGGAAGAGACCCAGTACTTC,CASSDRLTSGEETQYF
TRBJ2-5,NA,NA,TRBV5-4,14,TGTGCCAGCAGCTCGACTACGTACCAAGAGACCCAGTACTTC,CASSSTTYQETQYF
TRBJ2-1,NA,NA,TRBV18,17,TGTGCCAGCTCACCACCGAACGCGGGCCGTTTAGGCGATGAGCAGTTCTTC,CASSPPNAGRLGDEQFF
TRBJ2-2,TRBD2,NA,TRBV19,14,TGTGCCAGTAGAAGCGGGAGGGCCGTAGGGGAGCTGTTTTTT,CASRSGRAVGELFF
TRBJ2-7,NA,NA,TRBV6-2/TRBV6-3,13,TGTGCCAGCAGTAAGACAGAAAACTACGAGCAGTACTTC,CASSKTENYEQYF
TRBJ2-7,TRBD1,NA,TRBV10-3,13,TGTGCCATCAGCTCGGGACAGACCTACGAGCAGTACTTC,CAISSGQTYEQYF
TRBJ1-1,TRBD1,NA,TRBV5-1,15,TGCGCCAGCAGTCGTGGTCCAGGGGGCAACACTGAAGCTTTCTTT,CASSRGPGGNTEAFF
TRBJ1-3,NA,NA,TRBV28,15,TGTGCCAGCAGCCAACGGGACGGGGGAAGAAACACCATATATTTT,CASSQRDGGRNTIYF
TRBJ2-1,TRBD2,NA,TRBV28,17,TGTGCCAGCAGTTCCCCCCCGGGCGGGAGCTCCTACAATGAGCAGTTCTTC,CASSSPPGGSSYNEQFF
TRBJ1-5,NA,NA,TRBV12-5,15,TGTGCTAGTGCCCCAAGGGTCCAGGGAAGTCAGCCCCAGCATTTT,CASAPRVQGSQPQHF
TRBJ1-1,NA,few,TRBV3-1/TRBV3-2,11,TGTGCCAGCCGACAGGACACTGAAGCTTTCTTT,CASRQDTEAFF
TRBJ2-5,NA,NA,TRBV27,13,TGTGCCAGCAGTTTGTCACTATATGAGACCCAGTACTTC,CASSLSLYETQYF
TRBJ1-1,TRBD1,few,TRBV18,17,TGTGCCAGCTCAGGCAGAAAAAGGACAGGGGCGAACACTGAAGCTTTCTTT,CASSGRKRTGANTEAFF
TRBJ2-7,TRBD2,NA,TRBV28,17,TGTGCCAGCGGACTATCGCCAGGACTAGCGGGTACCTACGAGCAGTACTTC,CASGLSPGLAGTYEQYF
TRBJ2-7,NA,once,TRBV3-1/TRBV3-2,16,TGTGCCAGCAGCCCCGATTTACTAGCTCTTTCCTACGAGCAGTACTTC,CASSPDLLALSYEQYF
TRBJ1-2,NA,NA,TRBV5-1,14,TGCGCCAGCAGCTCAGGACAGTTTAACTATGGCTACACCTTC,CASSSGQFNYGYTF
TRBJ2-1,TRBD2,NA,TRBV10-3,14,TGTGCCATCGCTCGGACTAGCTCCTACAATGAGCAGTTCTTC,CAIARTSSYNEQFF
TRBJ2-7,NA,NA,TRBV11-3,13,TGTGCCAGCAGCTTATCGAGCTCCTACGAGCAGTACTTC,CASSLSSSYEQYF
TRBJ2-7,NA,NA,TRBV5-6,15,TGTGCCAGCAGCTTGGACTATGGGTCCTCCTACGAGCAGTACTTC,CASSLDYGSSYEQYF
TRBJ1-1,TRBD1,NA,TRBV28,12,TGTGCCAGTAAACAGGGGGGCACTGAAGCTTTCTTT,CASKQGGTEAFF
TRBJ2-7,TRBD1,NA,TRBV2,15,TGTGCCAGCAGTGAAGTAGGGGACAGGGCCTACGAGCAGTACTTC,CASSEVGDRAYEQYF
TRBJ2-1,NA,NA,TRBV27,11,TGTGCCAGCAGCCTAGGCCGTGAGCAGTTCTTC,CASSLGREQFF
TRBJ1-1,NA,NA,TRBV6-6,12,TGTGCCAGCGGAGGGGTAGACACTGAAGCTTTCTTT,CASGGVDTEAFF
TRBJ1-1,NA,NA,TRBV5-8,13,TGTGCCAGCAGCACTTGGAGTACGAGGGAAGCTTTCTTT,CASSTWSTREAFF
TRBJ1-4,NA,NA,TRBV7-9,13,TGTGCCAGCAGCTCCCGCGGGGGTGAAAAACTGTTTTTT,CASSSRGGEKLFF
TRBJ1-5,NA,NA,TRBV21-1,17,TGTGCCAGCGATCGTGGAACACAGGTCCGAGGTGAGGAGCCCCAGCATTTT,CASDRGTQVRGEEPQHF
TRBJ1-3,NA,NA,TRBV9,17,TGTGCCAGCAGCGGGTCAGTCCAGGGCCGGGCTGGAAACACCATATATTTT,CASSGSVQGRAGNTIYF
TRBJ2-2,NA,NA,TRBV19,14,TGTGCCAGTAGTGTCGGGGTCAACACCGGGGAGCTGTTTTTT,CASSVGVNTGELFF
TRBJ2-2,NA,NA,TRBV2,14,TGTGCCAGCAGTGCCCTAGTGAACACCGGGGAGCTGTTTTTT,CASSALVNTGELFF